These 25 T cell receptor beta chains came from one sample sequenced in a study of blood T cell repertoires in COVID-19. Profiling relied on immunoSEQ multiplex PCR, and the TCRdb table lists in-frame clones only, not all of them. Among 200,000 to 250,000 clones listed, 80% to 90% were seen once. Sequencing input: PBMCs or T cells enriched from blood (not recorded which). These TCRs come from a woman in her thirties or forties with acute COVID-19.

The chain combines TRBV6-6 with TRBJ1-4; TRBD1 might be the D (6 bases). V gave up 4 bases and J gave up 8 bases, with 11 bases separating them. Germline loops: CDR1 MNHNY, CDR2 SVGAGI (reference sequence). The CDR3 length is 13 residues. Written as DNA, the CDR3 is TGTGCCAGCAGTTTTCAGGGGAACGAAAAACTGTTTTTT. This codes for CASSFQGNEKLFF.

This chain uses TRBV27 with TRBJ1-1, with TRBD1 as a possible D gene (6 bases). The CDR3 has 14 residues. Germline-derived CDR1 and CDR2 are MNHEY and SMNVEV (reference sequence). Trimming pared 6 bases from V and 1 base from J, leaving 12 bases between. This CDR3 reads CASRVQGTNTEAFF. In DNA, the CDR3 is TGTGCCAGCAGAGTACAGGGAACGAACACTGAAGCTTTCTTT.

This clone was found once. The chain is built from TRBV12-3 or TRBV12-4 and TRBJ1-1; the D is unclear. The CDR3 extends over 11 amino acids. V was trimmed by 9 bases and J by 11 bases, leaving 16 bases between them. CDR3 DNA: TGTGCCAGACGACCCCCCGGGGATGCTTTCTTT. It encodes CARRPPGDAFF.

This clone was found once. CDR3 DNA: TGTGCCAGCTCACCGTCGCAGAGGGACACCGGGGAGCTGTTTTTT. Protein product: CASSPSQRDTGELFF. The rearrangement links TRBV18 to TRBJ2-2; D is possibly TRBD2 (5 bases). The length of the CDR3 is 15 residues. The germline gives CDR1 KGHSH, CDR2 LQKENI. The V and J ends lost 3 bases and 3 bases respectively, with 11 bases between them.

The chain has TRBV28 and TRBJ1-2; 8 bases map to TRBD1. Germline CDR1 is MDHEN and CDR2 is SYDVKM. This CDR3 has 14 residues. The ends lost 6 bases at V and 2 bases at J; junction bases unmatched: 5. The CDR3 sequence is CASSQRTGNYGYTF. The CDR3 region has the DNA TGTGCCAGCAGCCAACGGACAGGGAACTATGGCTACACCTTC.

This clone appeared once. A much larger clonotype is one base distant, so this may be a read error. This chain connects TRBV28 to TRBJ1-1; 8 positions match TRBD1. V lost 5 bases, J lost 0 bases, and 2 bases stayed unmatched. Germline CDR1 and CDR2: MDHEN and SYDVKM. The CDR3 is made up of 14 amino acids. CDR3 coding DNA: TGTGCCAGCAGTCGACAGGGGCTGAACACTGAAGCTTTCTTT. It encodes CASSRQGLNTEAFF.

V and J are TRBV7-9 and TRBJ1-5, with D unresolved. Germline V lookup: CDR1 SEHNR, CDR2 FQNEAQ (reference sequence). V lost 1 base, J lost 4 bases, and 8 bases lay in between. This CDR3 has 14 residues. CDR3 in DNA: TGTGCCAGCAGCTTAGGTTCAGGTAATCAGCCCCAGCATTTT. This translates into CASSLGSGNQPQHF.

The chain recombines TRBV28 with TRBJ2-3; 7 positions agree with TRBD2. J gave up 5 bases and V 6 bases, and 5 bases lay outside the gene matches. The CDR3 length is 13 residues. The germline gives CDR1 MDHEN, CDR2 SYDVKM. This CDR3 is CASRGGGVDTQYF. CDR3 in DNA: TGTGCCAGCAGGGGCGGGGGAGTAGATACGCAGTATTTT.

The rearrangement joins TRBV5-1 to TRBJ2-3, with D possibly matching TRBD2 (5 bases). The germline CDR1 and CDR2 sequences are SGHRS and YFSETQ. The CDR3 consists of 14 residues. The V and J ends lost 4 bases and 1 base respectively, with 10 bases between them. CDR3 bases: TGCGCCAGCAGCGCACCCGGGGGCACAGATACGCAGTATTTT. Protein: CASSAPGGTDTQYF.

V gene TRBV7-2 combines with J gene TRBJ2-5; 7 bases map to TRBD2. The CDR3 contains 15 residues. The germline gives CDR1 SGHTA, CDR2 FQGNSA. Trimming removed 2 bases from V and 4 bases from J; junction bases left unmatched: 7. This chain's CDR3 is CASSLKGGRSETQYF. CDR3 bases: TGTGCCAGCAGCTTAAAGGGAGGGAGGTCAGAGACCCAGTACTTC.

The rearrangement uses TRBV28 and TRBJ2-3, with a weak D call TRBD2 (6 bases). Germline assignment: CDR1 MDHEN and CDR2 SYDVKM. The CDR3 covers 16 residues. V was trimmed by 3 bases and J by 2 bases, leaving 15 bases between them. In DNA form, the CDR3 reads TGTGCCAGCAGTTTGTCGCCGGGACTCGACACAGATACGCAGTATTTT. This encodes CASSLSPGLDTDTQYF.

The CDR3 spells CASSTGHEQFF. CDR3 in DNA: TGTGCCAGCAGTACAGGTCATGAGCAGTTCTTC. The V call is TRBV6-2 or TRBV6-3, the J call TRBJ2-1; TRBD1 is a possible D gene (5 bases). CDR1 MNHEY and CDR2 SVGEGT come from the germline V gene. This CDR3 spans 11 amino acids. Between the trimmed V and J ends, which lost 5 bases and 8 bases, there was a span of 7 bases.

This chain's CDR3 is CASSPPGSNTIYF. CDR3 DNA: TGTGCCAGCAGCCCCCCAGGGTCAAACACCATATATTTT. The V call is TRBV14, the J call TRBJ1-3; maybe TRBD1 (5 bases). V gave up 4 bases and J gave up 6 bases, with 10 bases separating them. The V gene's germline CDR1 is SGHDN and CDR2 FVKESK. The CDR3 consists of 13 residues.

This clone has a single count. This chain connects TRBV4-3 to TRBJ1-4, with 9 bases identical to TRBD1. Germline V CDR1 and CDR2: LGHNA, YSLEER. CDR3 length: 15 residues. V dropped 6 bases and J dropped 7; count of bases not matched to a gene: 9. The CDR3 DNA follows: TGCGCCAGCAGTGTATACAGGGGGCGCGGTGAAAAACTGTTTTTT. Its translation is CASSVYRGRGEKLFF.

The chain recombines TRBV7-2 with TRBJ2-1, with TRBD2 matching over 7 bases. Unmatched junction bases numbered 3, after V lost 1 base and J lost 6 bases. The CDR3 is 14 residues long. The germline CDR1 and CDR2 sequences are SGHTA and FQGNSA. The CDR3 nucleotides are TGTGCCAGCAGCTTAGGAGGGAGGGCCAATGAGCAGTTCTTC. Protein: CASSLGGRANEQFF.

This clone was recorded only once. The chain joins TRBV5-8 to TRBJ2-5; 11 bases line up with TRBD1. Trimming removed 4 bases from V and 5 bases from J; junction bases left unmatched: 7. The length of the CDR3 is 15 residues. The germline V gene encodes CDR1 SGHTS and CDR2 YDEGEE. The CDR3 here is CASSHGQGARETQYF. In DNA form, the CDR3 reads TGTGCCAGCAGCCATGGACAGGGGGCGAGGGAGACCCAGTACTTC.

The genes are TRBV14 and TRBJ2-7, with D perhaps TRBD2 (5 bases). Germline CDR1 reads SGHDN; CDR2 reads FVKESK. CDR3 length: 13 residues. The ends were cut back, 0 bases at V and 7 bases at J, with 10 bases in the middle. The CDR3 coding sequence is TGTGCCAGCAGCCAAGATCGGGGTGGGGAGCAGTACTTC. Protein: CASSQDRGGEQYF. The full variable domain, with the rest looked up from reference TRBV14 and TRBJ2-7, is EAGVTQFPSHSVIEKGQTVTLRCDPISGHDNLYWYRRVMGKEIKFLLHFVKESKQDESGMPNNRFLAERTGGTYSTLKVQPAELEDSGVYFCASSQDRGGEQYFGPGTRLTVT.

The chain links TRBV4-1 to TRBJ2-3; D is perhaps TRBD2 (6 bases). V dropped 2 bases and J dropped 2 bases, with 20 bases sitting between them. CDR3 length: 18 amino acids. CDR1 and CDR2 (germline): MGHRA, YSYEKL. The CDR3 region is CASSQRPGGAGLTDTQYF. Here the CDR3 DNA reads TGCGCCAGCAGCCAAAGACCCGGCGGGGCGGGGCTCACAGATACGCAGTATTTT.

V and J are TRBV3-1 (or the pseudogene TRBV3-2) and TRBJ1-6; no firm D call. CDR3 length: 15 residues. The V gene lost 4 bases and the J gene lost 14 bases, with 21 bases spanning the gap. Looked up from germline, CDR1 is LGHDT and CDR2 is YNNKEL (reference sequence). The CDR3 DNA follows: TGTGCCAGCAGCCCGGGAGGTGGACGGCCTGGAGCCCTCCACTTT. This translates into CASSPGGGRPGALHF.

The chain employs TRBV2 and TRBJ1-5, with D possibly matching TRBD1 (5 bases). Germline CDR1 reads SNHLY; CDR2 reads FYNNEI. V gave up 0 bases and J gave up 3 bases, with 9 bases separating them. The CDR3 is made up of 15 amino acids. CDR3 in amino acids: CASSEAGGVNQPQHF. CDR3 in DNA: TGTGCCAGCAGTGAAGCCGGAGGGGTCAATCAGCCCCAGCATTTT.

V usage is TRBV5-6 and J usage is TRBJ2-1; D gene unclear. V lost 1 base, J lost 6 bases, and 8 bases lay in between. In germline, CDR1 is SGHDT, CDR2 YYEEEE. This CDR3 contains 13 residues. The CDR3 nucleotides read TGTGCCAGCAGCTTGACCCGAGGCAATGAGCAGTTCTTC. Protein sequence: CASSLTRGNEQFF.

V and J are TRBV7-8 and TRBJ1-1; no definite D call. Looked up from germline, CDR1 is SGHVS and CDR2 is FQNEAQ. V lost 3 bases, J lost 1 base, and 9 bases lay in between. The CDR3 is made up of 14 amino acids. The CDR3 coding sequence is TGTGCCAGCAGCTTTCTCTCCTCGAACACTGAAGCTTTCTTT. It codes for CASSFLSSNTEAFF.

The V gene is TRBV6-1, the J gene TRBJ1-2; 8 nucleotides agree with TRBD1. V gave up 5 bases and J gave up 3 bases; unmatched junction bases: 2. The CDR3 has 13 residues. Germline CDR1 is MNHNS and CDR2 is SASEGT. The CDR3 nucleotides are TGTGCCAGCAGTCCGACAGGGGACTATGGCTACACCTTC. Protein product: CASSPTGDYGYTF.

This rearrangement joins TRBV6-5 to TRBJ1-3; 7 bases are shared with TRBD1. Losses at the gene ends were 2 bases for V and 0 bases for J; bases not matched to a gene: 4. CDR1 and CDR2 (germline): MNHEY, SVGAGI. The CDR3 is made up of 16 amino acids. CDR3 DNA: TGTGCCAGCAGTTACCGACAGGGATACTCTGGAAACACCATATATTTT. Its protein is CASSYRQGYSGNTIYF.

The chain employs TRBV11-2 and TRBJ2-1, with TRBD1 as a possible D gene (6 bases). Trimming removed 5 bases from V and 3 bases from J, with 17 bases in between. The CDR3 extends over 16 amino acids. The germline V gene has CDR1 SGHAT and CDR2 FQNNGV. Written as DNA, the CDR3 is TGTGCCAGCAGCGCGCTAGACAGGAACCGCTACAATGAGCAGTTCTTC. Translation gives CASSALDRNRYNEQFF.